What follows are 10 T cell receptor beta chains derived from one specimen sequenced in a study of beta chain features in type 1 diabetes. Regarding the study as a whole: Shorter TCRB CDR3s, moderately but significantly so, marked every one of the four CD4+ subsets in Type 1 diabetes patients.

TCRB transcripts that were expressed got sequenced, as all of the isolated RNA had been reverse transcribed. Sequencing was performed with immunoSEQ multiplex PCR; in TCRdb, only in-frame clones are kept and a portion is missing. The sample lists under 850,000 clones, roughly an eighth occurring once. No antigen is known for these receptors. Material for sequencing was naive CD4+ T cells from blood. These receptors were taken from a man younger than 35 with type 1 diabetes.

This clone was seen more than once but under ten times. The rearrangement joins TRBV28 to TRBJ1-6; 8 nucleotides align to TRBD1. V lost 6 bases to trimming and J lost 8 bases; unmatched junction nucleotides: 9. Looked up from germline, CDR1 is MDHEN and CDR2 is SYDVKM. The CDR3 is made up of 15 amino acids. For the CDR3, the DNA is TGTGCCAGCAGGTCTGGACAGGGCGGATATTCACCCCTCCACTTT. Its translation is CASRSGQGGYSPLHF.

This clone was seen more than once but under ten times. This sequence joins TRBV30 and TRBJ1-2; tentative D call: TRBD1 (6 bases). The CDR3 is 13 amino acids. From germline, CDR1 is GTSNPN and CDR2 SVGIG (reference sequence). The V end was cut by 6 bases, the J end by 5 bases, with 16 bases between. CDR3 amino acids: CACQTGPYYGYTF. As DNA, the CDR3 is TGTGCCTGCCAGACAGGTCCCTATTATGGCTACACCTTC.

Worth noting for this clone: At one end, the junction sequence differs from germline, possibly due to a read error. The V and J genes are TRBV2 and TRBJ1-4, with D possibly matching TRBD1 (5 bases). In germline, CDR1 is SNHLY, CDR2 FYNNEI. The CDR3 runs 13 residues. The CDR3 sequence: CASSERQGLSVRF. CDR3 DNA sequence: TGTGCCAGCAGTGAACGGCAGGGTCTGAGTGTTAGATTC. Variable domain in full (rest from reference TRBV2 and TRBJ1-4): EPEVTQTPSHQVTQMGQEVILRCVPISNHLYFYWYRQILGQKVEFLVSFYNNEISEKSEIFDDQFSVERPDGSNFTLKIRSTKLEDSAMYFCASSERQGLSVRFGSGTQLSVL.

This chain uses TRBV25-1 with TRBJ2-2, with TRBD2 matching over 8 bases. The V gene end was trimmed by 4 bases and the J gene end by 5 bases; junction bases not matched to a gene: 6. This CDR3 is 15 amino acids long. The germline V gene has CDR1 MGHDK and CDR2 SYGVNS. CDR3 protein: CASSVTSGATGELFF. CDR3 DNA sequence: TGTGCCAGCAGTGTTACTAGCGGAGCAACCGGGGAGCTGTTTTTT.

This clone was observed a handful of times. This chain links TRBV5-1 with TRBJ2-1, with 7 bases identical to TRBD1. Germline CDR1 reads SGHRS; CDR2 reads YFSETQ. V was pared by 5 bases and J by 0 bases, with 5 bases of the junction left unmatched. The CDR3 spans 15 residues. The CDR3, as DNA: TGCGCCAGCAGTAAGAGACAGGGCTCCTACAATGAGCAGTTCTTC. It encodes CASSKRQGSYNEQFF.

The rearrangement joins TRBV14 to TRBJ1-4; D is undetermined. This CDR3 has 16 residues. CDR1 is SGHDN and CDR2 is FVKESK in the germline V gene. V lost 3 bases to trimming and J lost 4 bases, with 15 bases between them. The CDR3 sequence is CASSQEEGAGNEKLFF. The CDR3 bases are TGTGCCAGCAGCCAGGAAGAGGGCGCCGGTAATGAAAAACTGTTTTTT. Full variable domain (missing parts from reference TRBV14 and TRBJ1-4): EAGVTQFPSHSVIEKGQTVTLRCDPISGHDNLYWYRRVMGKEIKFLLHFVKESKQDESGMPNNRFLAERTGGTYSTLKVQPAELEDSGVYFCASSQEEGAGNEKLFFGSGTQLSVL.

The rearrangement joins TRBV21-1 to TRBJ2-5; TRBD2, the table's D call, lacks a check against the DNA. TRBV21-1 is marked as a pseudogene. This CDR3 spans 15 amino acids. CDR3 residues: CASSNTTDRLETQYF. The CDR3 region has the DNA TGTGCCAGCAGCAACACTACGGATCGTCTGGAGACCCAGTACTTC.

In nucleotides, the CDR3 is TGTGCCAGCAGTCCTAGCTGGTCCCGGGGAGAGACCCAGTACTTC. Protein sequence: CASSPSWSRGETQYF. The V gene is TRBV27, the J gene TRBJ2-5; the D gene is possibly TRBD2 (5 bases). The V and J ends lost 5 bases and 4 bases respectively, with 17 bases between them. CDR1 and CDR2 from the germline V gene are MNHEY and SMNVEV (reference sequence). The CDR3 is 15 residues long.

V and J are TRBV6-1 and TRBJ2-7; D ambiguous. The germline V and J ends were trimmed by 8 bases and 0 bases, with 14 bases remaining between them. Germline V lookup: CDR1 MNHNS, CDR2 SASEGT. The CDR3 length is 14 residues. CDR3 in amino acids: CASVSGSSSYEQYF. For the CDR3, the DNA is TGTGCCAGCGTGTCCGGATCTAGCTCCTACGAGCAGTACTTC.

This chain joins TRBV27 and TRBJ1-6; TRBD1 aligns across 8 bases. J was trimmed by 7 bases and V by 4 bases; bases with no gene match: 3. This CDR3 is 14 amino acids long. The germline V gene encodes CDR1 MNHEY and CDR2 SMNVEV (reference sequence). In nucleotides, the CDR3 is TGTGCCAGCAGTTCCCGACAGGGGAATTCACCCCTCCACTTT. The encoded protein is CASSSRQGNSPLHF.